This T cell receptor beta chain is from a study of blood T cell repertoires in COVID-19. This clone showed up just once. Recruits, aged roughly 18 to 90 years, lived in 20 to 30 US areas. The germline V gene encodes CDR1 SGHTA and CDR2 FQGNSA. The ends were cut back, 3 bases at V and 0 bases at J, with 9 bases in the middle. CDR3 length: 15 amino acids. Assay: immunoSEQ multiplex PCR; the TCRdb copy retains only in-frame clones and omits some. This table has a few hundred thousand clones, nearly 90% appearing once. This TCR was recovered from a woman younger than 35 with acute COVID-19. Material: PBMCs or T cells enriched from blood (not recorded which). The rearrangement joins TRBV7-2 to TRBJ1-5; possibly TRBD1 for D (5 bases). The CDR3, as DNA: TGTGCCAGCAGCTTTTCAGGGTATAGCAATCAGCCCCAGCATTTT. This encodes CASSFSGYSNQPQHF.